The 9 T cell receptor beta chains below were found in one sample sequenced in a study of blood T cell repertoires in COVID-19. Data came from immunoSEQ multiplex PCR; TCRdb stores just in-frame clones and leaves some out. The profile shows more than 150,000 clones, 70% to 80% of them singletons. The sample was PBMCs or T cells enriched from blood (not recorded which). Source of these receptors: a man aged 55 to 70 who had been exposed to COVID-19.

The gene calls are TRBV5-6 and TRBJ1-2; 7 nucleotides match TRBD1. Trimming removed 2 bases from V and 4 bases from J; junction bases left unmatched: 2. This CDR3 is built from 13 residues. Per germline, CDR1 SGHDT and CDR2 YYEEEE. DNA for the CDR3: TGTGCCAGCAGCTTAACAGGGGTCTATGGCTACACCTTC. It codes for CASSLTGVYGYTF.

The chain carries TRBV10-3 and TRBJ2-3; 9 nucleotides match TRBD1. V lost 0 bases to trimming and J lost 3 bases; unmatched junction nucleotides: 4. This CDR3 comprises 16 residues. Germline values: CDR1 ENHRY, CDR2 SYGVKD. CDR3 DNA: TGTGCCATCAGTGAGTCGGGACAGGGTCGGACAGATACGCAGTATTTT. Translating it yields CAISESGQGRTDTQYF.

The J gene is TRBJ2-5, the V gene TRBV2, with 7 nucleotides matching TRBD1. V lost 6 bases to trimming and J lost 5 bases; unmatched junction nucleotides: 12. The V gene's germline CDR1 is SNHLY and CDR2 FYNNEI. The length of the CDR3 is 15 residues. CDR3 region: CASRETGQAGETQYF. The CDR3 region has the DNA TGTGCCAGCAGGGAAACCGGACAGGCAGGCGAGACCCAGTACTTC. The full variable domain, in which reference TRBV2 and TRBJ2-5 provide the parts outside the CDR3, is EPEVTQTPSHQVTQMGQEVILRCVPISNHLYFYWYRQILGQKVEFLVSFYNNEISEKSEIFDDQFSVERPDGSNFTLKIRSTKLEDSAMYFCASRETGQAGETQYFGPGTRLLVL.

The V and J genes are TRBV3-1 (or the pseudogene TRBV3-2) and TRBJ2-7; the D gene is possibly TRBD2 (6 bases). The germline CDR1 and CDR2 sequences are LGHDT and YNNKEL (reference sequence). This CDR3 has 12 amino acids. V was clipped by 2 bases and J by 6 bases, with 8 bases between them. This CDR3 is CASSQSGGEQYF. In nucleotides, the CDR3 is TGTGCCAGCAGCCAATCCGGGGGCGAGCAGTACTTC.

The chain carries TRBV27 and TRBJ2-2, with 9 bases that match TRBD1. The V segment lost 2 bases and the J segment 3 bases; nucleotides outside the gene matches: 4. Germline V gene sequence: CDR1 MNHEY, CDR2 SMNVEV (reference sequence). This CDR3 is 16 amino acids long. As DNA, the CDR3 is TGTGCCAGCAGTTTAAGGACAGGGGCTCACACCGGGGAGCTGTTTTTT. This gives the protein CASSLRTGAHTGELFF.

The chain uses TRBV21-1 and TRBJ1-3. TRBV21-1 is an annotated pseudogene. The CDR3 runs 16 residues. CDR3 protein: CASSKARGGSGNTIYF. DNA for the CDR3: TGTGCCAGCAGCAAAGCGCGCGGGGGCTCTGGAAACACCATATATTTT.

The genes are TRBV11-3 and TRBJ2-3; no clear D gene. The V end was cut by 5 bases, the J end by 6 bases, with 6 bases between. This CDR3 comprises 11 residues. Germline V lookup: CDR1 SGHNT, CDR2 YENEEA. The CDR3 region is CASSDGDTQYF. The CDR3 DNA sequence: TGTGCCAGCAGCGACGGGGATACGCAGTATTTT.

The chain uses TRBV12-3 or TRBV12-4 and TRBJ2-7; 9 bases fit TRBD2. The V gene end was trimmed by 11 bases and the J gene end by 3 bases; junction bases not matched to a gene: 8. This CDR3 region has 13 residues. The CDR3 spells CAVLLAGSYEQYF. CDR3 sequence (DNA): TGTGCCGTACTCCTAGCGGGGAGCTACGAGCAGTACTTC.

This clone has more than one count but fewer than ten. The chain employs TRBV19 and TRBJ2-1; TRBD2 aligns across 13 bases. Per germline, CDR1 LNHDA and CDR2 SQIVND (reference sequence). Losses at the gene ends were 3 bases for V and 8 bases for J; bases not matched to a gene: 7. The CDR3 is 16 residues long. The DNA of the CDR3 is TGTGCCAGTAGTATGATCGGGACTAGCGGGACCGATGAGCAGTTCTTC. As protein: CASSMIGTSGTDEQFF.